This T cell receptor (beta chain) is from a study of cytomegalovirus exposure and HLA in healthy donors. Study results and limitations: A classifier reportedly called cytomegalovirus status with high sensitivity and specificity. Later genetic work tied a missense DCLRE1C variant to beta-chain V and J trimming.

The CDR3 spans 14 residues. V lost 8 bases and J 5 bases, leaving 16 bases between the germline ends. Germline V gene sequence: CDR1 SNHLY, CDR2 FYNNEI. Regarding this clone: What it binds is not known.

It was with 60 Vbeta and 13 Jbeta primers that the PCR ran. TCRdb keeps only in-frame clones here, not all; method: immunoSEQ multiplex PCR. The sample contains 65,000 to 75,000 clones, around 68% of which appear only once. Sequences were obtained from PBMCs. V is TRBV2 and J is TRBJ2-1; possibly TRBD2 for D (5 bases). This TCR came from a man aged 40-49 years in good health and CMV-seropositive. CDR3 protein: CASRGRGGDNEQFF. CDR3 in DNA: TGTGCCAGCCGCGGTCGGGGTGGAGACAATGAGCAGTTCTTC.